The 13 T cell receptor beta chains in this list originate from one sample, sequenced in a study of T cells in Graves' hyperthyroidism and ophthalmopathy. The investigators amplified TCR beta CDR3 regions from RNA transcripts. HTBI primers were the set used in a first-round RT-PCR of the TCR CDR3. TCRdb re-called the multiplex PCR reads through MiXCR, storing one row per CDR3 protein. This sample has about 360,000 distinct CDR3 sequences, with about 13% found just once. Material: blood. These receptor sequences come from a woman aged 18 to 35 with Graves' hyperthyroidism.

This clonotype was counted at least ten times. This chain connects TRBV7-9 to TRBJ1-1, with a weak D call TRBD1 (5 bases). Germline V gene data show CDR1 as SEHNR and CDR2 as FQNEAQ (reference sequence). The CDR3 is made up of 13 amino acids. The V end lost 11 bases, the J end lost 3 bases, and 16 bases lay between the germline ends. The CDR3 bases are TGTGCCGTCGAGGGACTTTGGGACACTGAAGCTTTCTTT. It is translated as CAVEGLWDTEAFF.

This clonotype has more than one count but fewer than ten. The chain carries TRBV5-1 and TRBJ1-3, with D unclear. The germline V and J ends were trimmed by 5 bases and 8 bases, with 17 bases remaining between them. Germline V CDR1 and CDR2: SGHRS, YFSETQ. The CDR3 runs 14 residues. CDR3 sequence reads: CASRLAMSGDTIYF. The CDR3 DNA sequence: TGCGCCAGCAGGTTAGCGATGTCCGGAGACACCATATATTTT.

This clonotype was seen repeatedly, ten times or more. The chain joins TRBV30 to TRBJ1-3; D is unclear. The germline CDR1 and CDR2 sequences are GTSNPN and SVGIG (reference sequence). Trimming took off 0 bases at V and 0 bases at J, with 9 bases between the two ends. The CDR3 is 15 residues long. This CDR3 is CAWSVGTASGNTIYF. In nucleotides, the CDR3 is TGTGCCTGGAGTGTGGGTACAGCCTCTGGAAACACCATATATTTT.

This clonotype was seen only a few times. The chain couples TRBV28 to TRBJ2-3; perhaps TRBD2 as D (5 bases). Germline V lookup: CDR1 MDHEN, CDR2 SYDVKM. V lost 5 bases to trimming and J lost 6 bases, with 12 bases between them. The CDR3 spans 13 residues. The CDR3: CASSAGPRDTQYF. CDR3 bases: TGTGCCAGCAGTGCGGGCCCGCGGGATACGCAGTATTTT.

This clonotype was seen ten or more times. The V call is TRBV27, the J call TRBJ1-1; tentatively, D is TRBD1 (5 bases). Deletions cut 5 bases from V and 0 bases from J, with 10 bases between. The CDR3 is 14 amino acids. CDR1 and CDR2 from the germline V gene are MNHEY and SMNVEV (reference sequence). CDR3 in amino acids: CASSPRGVNTEAFF. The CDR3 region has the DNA TGTGCCAGCAGTCCCCGGGGGGTGAACACTGAAGCTTTCTTT.

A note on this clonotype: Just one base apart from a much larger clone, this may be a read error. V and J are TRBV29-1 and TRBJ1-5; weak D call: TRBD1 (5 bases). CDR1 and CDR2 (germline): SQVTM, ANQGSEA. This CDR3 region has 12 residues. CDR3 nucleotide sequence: TGCAGCGTGGGGGATAGCAATCAGCCCCAGCGTTTT. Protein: CSVGDSNQPQRF. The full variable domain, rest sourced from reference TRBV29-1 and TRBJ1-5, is SAVISQKPSRDICQRGTSLTIQCQVDSQVTMMFWYRQQPGQSLTLIATANQGSEATYESGFVIDKFPISRPNLTFSTLTVSNMSPEDSSIYLCSVGDSNQPQRFGDGTRLSIL.

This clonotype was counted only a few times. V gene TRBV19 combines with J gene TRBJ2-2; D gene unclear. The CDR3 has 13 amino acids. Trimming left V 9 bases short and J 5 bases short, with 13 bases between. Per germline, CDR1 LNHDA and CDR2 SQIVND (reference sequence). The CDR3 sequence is CASTPYRTGELFF. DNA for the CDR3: TGTGCCAGCACCCCTTATAGAACCGGGGAGCTGTTTTTT. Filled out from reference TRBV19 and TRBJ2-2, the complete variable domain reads DGGITQSPKYLFRKEGQNVTLSCEQNLNHDAMYWYRQDPGQGLRLIYYSQIVNDFQKGDIAEGYSVSREKKESFPLTVTSAQKNPTAFYLCASTPYRTGELFFGEGSRLTVL.

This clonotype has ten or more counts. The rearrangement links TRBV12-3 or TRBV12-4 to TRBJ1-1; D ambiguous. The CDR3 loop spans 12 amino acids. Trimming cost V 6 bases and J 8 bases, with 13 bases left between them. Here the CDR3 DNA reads TGTGCCAGCAGCATAGGTCCAACCGAAGCTTTCTTT. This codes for CASSIGPTEAFF.

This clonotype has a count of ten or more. DNA of the CDR3: TGTGCCAGCAGATTTGTGGGGGGGCTATACAATGAGCAGTTCTTC. Its translation is CASRFVGGLYNEQFF. The rearrangement joins TRBV5-6 to TRBJ2-1, with D perhaps TRBD2 (7 bases). The CDR3 runs 15 residues. V lost 5 bases to trimming and J lost 4 bases, with 16 bases between them. Germline values: CDR1 SGHDT, CDR2 YYEEEE.

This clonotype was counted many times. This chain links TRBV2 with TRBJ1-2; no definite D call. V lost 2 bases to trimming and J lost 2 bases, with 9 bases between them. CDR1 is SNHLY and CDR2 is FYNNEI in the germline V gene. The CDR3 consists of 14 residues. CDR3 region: CASSESGFNYGYTF. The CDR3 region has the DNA TGTGCCAGCAGTGAATCGGGGTTCAACTATGGCTACACCTTC.

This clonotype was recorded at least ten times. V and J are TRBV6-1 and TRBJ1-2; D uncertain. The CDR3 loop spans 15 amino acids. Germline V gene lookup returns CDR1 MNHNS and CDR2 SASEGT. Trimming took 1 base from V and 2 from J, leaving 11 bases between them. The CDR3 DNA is TGTGCCAGCAGTGAAGAGTCGGCCGGGAACTATGGCTACACCTTC. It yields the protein CASSEESAGNYGYTF.

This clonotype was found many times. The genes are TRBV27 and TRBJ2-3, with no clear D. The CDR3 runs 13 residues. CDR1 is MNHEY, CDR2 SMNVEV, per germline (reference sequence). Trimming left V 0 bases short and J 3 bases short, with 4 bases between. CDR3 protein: CASSLSHTDTQYF. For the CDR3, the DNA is TGTGCCAGCAGTTTATCCCATACAGATACGCAGTATTTT.

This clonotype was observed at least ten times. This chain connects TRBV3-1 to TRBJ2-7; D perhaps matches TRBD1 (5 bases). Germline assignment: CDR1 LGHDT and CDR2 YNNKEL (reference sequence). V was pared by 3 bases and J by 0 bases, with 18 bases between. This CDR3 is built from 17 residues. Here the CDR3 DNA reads TGTGCCAGCAGCCAGCGCTTCTGGGGCCCGAGCTCCTACGAGCAGTACTTC. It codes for CASSQRFWGPSSYEQYF.